This T cell receptor (beta chain) was recorded in a study of CXCR3-negative and CXCR3-positive naive CD8 T cells. From germline, CDR1 is MGHRA and CDR2 YSYEKL. The CDR3 is 16 residues long. Comment on this clonotype: What it binds is unknown.

It was by 5' RACE with UMI labels that the TRB cDNA libraries were prepared. TCRdb reprocessed the 5' RACE reads and reports one entry per CDR3 protein, with no DNA. The sample spans tens of thousands of distinct CDR3 sequences; the ten largest clones claim less than 0.85%. Overall study findings and caveats: A higher hydrophobicity marked the TRB CDR3s of CXCR3-positive naive cells versus CXCR3-negative naive cells.

This sequence originates from a human donor in good health. Some clones in this sample may be carry-over from other donors' samples. Sample: naive CXCR3+ CD8+ T cells from blood. Noted subset: CD45RO-CCR7+CD27+CD95- naive CD8+ T cells expressing CXCR3 (TNR3+). The chain recombines TRBV4-1 with TRBJ2-1; as DNA is missing, the TRBD2 call by TCRdb cannot be tested. CDR3 in amino acids: CASSTPSGGAYNEQFF.